This TCR beta chain was profiled in a study of T cells in Graves' hyperthyroidism and ophthalmopathy. This clonotype came up many times. Hyperthyroidism patients were newly diagnosed, had disease duration under 2 months, and were aged 18 to 65 years. Exclusion of patients followed from uncontrolled infection, other autoimmune disease, pregnancy or lactation. The diagnoses drew upon clinical symptoms, serum thyroxine and TRAb, thyroid ultrasound and orbital computed tomography. Each 10 ml fresh peripheral blood draw supplied the PBMCs. Amplification targeted TCR beta CDR3 regions from RNA transcripts. HTBI primers were employed in a first-round RT-PCR of the TCR CDR3. Via MiXCR, TCRdb re-called the multiplex PCR reads, giving one row per CDR3 protein. The sample has fewer than 350,000 distinct CDR3 sequences, roughly 15% seen once. The CDR3 runs 13 residues. The germline V gene has CDR1 LGHDT and CDR2 YNNKEL (reference sequence). Deletions cut 1 base from V and 7 bases from J, with 11 bases between.

This TCR came from a woman under 40 with Graves' hyperthyroidism that later progressed to Graves' ophthalmopathy. The specimen was blood. The V call is TRBV3-1, the J call TRBJ2-7; D gene uncertain. The CDR3 protein is CASSQVAAQEQYF. In DNA form, the CDR3 reads TGTGCCAGCAGCCAAGTTGCCGCTCAGGAGCAGTACTTC.